The source of this TCR beta chain is a study of a mutant IDH1 vaccine in newly diagnosed glioma. In the study overall: Across weeks 1, 3, 5, 7, 11, 15, 19 and 23, patients received a vaccination each time, eight in all. Averaging 40.4 years of age, treated patients were 62.5% male and approximately 40% female. Radiotherapy, temozolomide, or both had been given previously, and both were given to most.

On this clone: Its antigen is unknown.

The data were produced by immunoSEQ multiplex PCR, yet TCRdb's version contains in-frame clones alone and is incomplete. The sample consists of 56,000 or so clones, about three quarters of them appearing once. Time point reported: week 5, during vaccination. Vaccination used 300 ug of mutant IDH1 20-mer peptide per dose, with topical imiquimod. Each tumor in the donors was a new WHO grade 3 or 4 astrocytoma, IDH1-mutant and ATRX-lost. Germline V gene sequence: CDR1 SGHRS, CDR2 YFSETQ. The CDR3 covers 15 residues. The ends were cut back, 6 bases at V and 2 bases at J, with 12 bases in the middle. The starting material was PBMCs, obtained from a glioma patient whose treatment included an IDH1 peptide vaccine. This chain connects TRBV5-1 to TRBJ2-6; D is undetermined. This clonotype was obtained from a woman in her thirties or forties with glioma. The CDR3 spells CASTRAQTGANVLTF. The CDR3 nucleotides read TGCGCCAGCACCCGTGCCCAGACTGGGGCCAACGTCCTGACTTTC.